This TCR beta chain was captured by sequencing in a study of glioma-infiltrating T cells after dendritic cell vaccination. Study information: Patients received three intradermal dendritic cell vaccine injections at biweekly intervals.

The PCR used 60 V beta and 13 J beta primers. This table comes from immunoSEQ multiplex PCR, and its TCRdb copy is limited to in-frame clones, with some not included. The sample shows over 90,000 clones, about 84% of them seen only once. This clone has only a few counts. Trimming cost V 5 bases and J 5 bases, with 13 bases left between them. Germline lookup yields CDR1 SGHVS and CDR2 FNYEAQ. This CDR3 has 13 residues. V is TRBV7-6 and J is TRBJ2-7; a possible D gene is TRBD1 (5 bases). The sequence was collected from a human donor with glioblastoma. Sequencing was performed on blood, taken before dendritic cell vaccination. Here the CDR3 DNA reads TGTGCCAGCAGCGGGGCGATTGGGCACGAGCAGTACTTC. Translated: CASSGAIGHEQYF.